The 9 T cell receptor beta chains given below trace back to one sample, sequenced in a study of T cells of healthy individuals. TCRdb recomputed calls from the 5' RACE reads with MiXCR, one row per CDR3 protein. The sample holds around 100,000 distinct CDR3 sequences, 15% to 20% seen once. The receptor set was obtained from a human donor in good health.

The rearrangement joins TRBV27 to TRBJ1-3; no reliable D call. V lost 2 bases, J lost 1 base, and 6 bases lay in between. The CDR3 length is 14 residues. From germline, CDR1 is MNHEY and CDR2 SMNVEV (reference sequence). CDR3 residues: CASSLRPSGNTIYF. In DNA form, the CDR3 reads TGTGCCAGCAGTTTACGCCCTTCTGGAAACACCATATATTTT.

In this sample, this clonotype turned up many times. The V and J genes are TRBV6-1 and TRBJ2-5, with TRBD2 matching 7 bases. The CDR3 has 15 residues. V was pared by 2 bases and J by 2 bases, with 5 bases of the junction left unmatched. Germline CDR1 MNHNS, CDR2 SASEGT. The CDR3 DNA sequence: TGTGCCAGCAGTGAAATAGCGGGCGCTCAAGAGACCCAGTACTTC. Translation: CASSEIAGAQETQYF.

This clonotype was counted between two and nine times. The genes are TRBV24-1 and TRBJ2-1; a weak D match, TRBD2 (5 bases). Germline V gene lookup returns CDR1 KGHDR and CDR2 SFDVKD. This CDR3 has 16 amino acids. V lost 3 bases and J lost 8, with 19 bases in between. The chain's CDR3 is CATSDRSGRSIDEQFF. Written as DNA, the CDR3 is TGTGCCACCAGTGATCGATCGGGGAGATCTATCGATGAGCAGTTCTTC.

The rearrangement uses TRBV7-3 and TRBJ2-1; TRBD2 aligns across 9 bases. Germline V CDR1 and CDR2: SGHTA, FQGTGA. V lost 4 bases and J lost 7; bases outside the gene matches: 17. The CDR3 runs 18 residues. The CDR3 protein is CASSSYPAGTSHGNEQFF. Written as DNA, the CDR3 is TGTGCCAGCAGCTCTTATCCAGCCGGGACTAGCCACGGGAATGAGCAGTTCTTC. Drawing the rest from reference TRBV7-3 and TRBJ2-1, the complete variable domain is GAGVSQTPSNKVTEKGKYVELRCDPISGHTALYWYRQSLGQGPEFLIYFQGTGAADDSGLPNDRFFAVRPEGSVSTLKIQRTERGDSAVYLCASSSYPAGTSHGNEQFFGPGTRLTVL.

This clonotype was found a few times. V is TRBV2 and J is TRBJ2-1, with unresolved D. Germline V gene sequence: CDR1 SNHLY, CDR2 FYNNEI. This CDR3 comprises 15 residues. Trimming removed 0 bases at V and 3 bases at J, with 9 bases between. The CDR3, as DNA: TGTGCCAGCAGTGAAGCCCGCGCCAGCTACAATGAGCAGTTCTTC. Its translation is CASSEARASYNEQFF.

This clonotype was observed a few times. The J gene is TRBJ2-7, the V gene TRBV19; 14 bases line up with TRBD2. The CDR3 runs 16 residues. V shed 4 bases and J 3 bases; nucleotides not matched to a gene: 5. Germline loops: CDR1 LNHDA, CDR2 SQIVND (reference sequence). This CDR3 reads CASSSETSGRDYEQYF. The CDR3 bases are TGTGCCAGTAGTAGCGAGACTAGCGGGAGGGACTACGAGCAGTACTTC.

Many counts were recorded for this clonotype. The gene calls are TRBV19 and TRBJ2-1; D possibly matches TRBD1 or TRBD2 (5 bases each). V lost 9 bases and J 5 bases, leaving 11 bases between the germline ends. Germline CDR1 reads LNHDA; CDR2 reads SQIVND (reference sequence). CDR3 length: 12 amino acids. The CDR3 here is CASAMGHNEQFF. In nucleotides, the CDR3 is TGTGCCAGCGCAATGGGACACAATGAGCAGTTCTTC.

This clonotype turned up a few times. This chain uses TRBV20-1 with TRBJ1-2; no firm D call. From germline, CDR1 is DFQATT and CDR2 SNEGSKA (reference sequence). The V end was cut by 4 bases, the J end by 8 bases, with 17 bases between. There are 13 residues in the CDR3. The CDR3 region has the DNA TGCAGTGCTACAAGGTCCGTCCCAAAGGGCTACACCTTC. Protein product: CSATRSVPKGYTF.

CDR3 in DNA: TGTGCCAGCAGTTTATTACGTTCGGACAGCTTTAATGAAAAACTGTTTTTT. It yields the protein CASSLLRSDSFNEKLFF. The chain links TRBV28 to TRBJ1-4; the D gene is possibly TRBD1 (6 bases). V gave up 1 base and J gave up 4 bases, with 16 bases separating them. The CDR3 runs to 17 residues. Per the germline V gene, CDR1 is MDHEN and CDR2 is SYDVKM.